This T cell receptor (beta chain) was observed in a study of blood T cells in healthy people across ages. This clonotype was detected once. A second about 7 to 12 cycle PCR used barcoded and J-beta primers. In TCRdb, the 5' RACE reads were re-called with MiXCR into one record per CDR3 protein. The table includes about 720,000 distinct CDR3 sequences, around a fifth detected once. The germline V gene encodes CDR1 LNHDA and CDR2 SQIVND (reference sequence). This CDR3 spans 15 amino acids. The junction had 13 bases not matched to a gene; V was cut back by 5 bases and J by 15 bases. The gene calls are TRBV19 and TRBJ2-1, with 13 positions matching TRBD2. The source of this sequence is a man between 65 and 85 years old in good health. The specimen was blood. In nucleotides, the CDR3 is TGTGCCAGTAGTCCTCCCGGACTAGCGGGAGTCCGTTGGTTCTTC. Protein sequence: CASSPPGLAGVRWFF.